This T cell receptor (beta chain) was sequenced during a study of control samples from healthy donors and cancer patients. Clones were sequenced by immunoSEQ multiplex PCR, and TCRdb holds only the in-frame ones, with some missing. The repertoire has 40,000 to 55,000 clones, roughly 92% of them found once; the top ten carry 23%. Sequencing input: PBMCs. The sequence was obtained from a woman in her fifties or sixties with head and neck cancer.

The CDR3 DNA reads TGTGCCAGCAGCTCGGGACTAGCGACGTACGAGCAGTACTTC. It translates to CASSSGLATYEQYF. The V and J genes are TRBV11-2 and TRBJ2-7; TRBD2 matches 10 bases. The CDR3 has 14 residues. Losses at the gene ends were 4 bases for V and 4 bases for J; bases not matched to a gene: 4. The germline V gene encodes CDR1 SGHAT and CDR2 FQNNGV.